This T cell receptor (beta chain) is drawn from a study of human T cells and chemical hapten exposure. For the study at large: The study enrolled mostly female patients with alopecia areata, totalis or universalis.

During construction of the library, unique molecular identifiers were attached to individual cDNA molecules for quantitative, reproducible TCR counting. TCRdb passed the RACE reads through MiXCR, listing each CDR3 protein once. This sample has 280,000 or so distinct CDR3 sequences, with around 7% found just once. The time point is: pre-sensitization, week 0. Treatment defined: therapeutic diphenylcyclopropenone sensitization with weekly scalp DPC. There are 14 residues in the CDR3. The ends lost 1 base at V and 11 bases at J; junction bases unmatched: 6. Germline CDR1 reads MGHRA; CDR2 reads YSYEKL. This TCR came from a man aged 18 to 30 with alopecia areata. Some clones in this sample may be carry-over from other donors' samples. V is TRBV4-1 and J is TRBJ1-5, with 9 bases that match TRBD1. Source: whole blood, taken in connection with sensitization to the hapten diphenylcyclopropenone (DPC). The CDR3 DNA follows: TGCGCCAGCAGCCAAGGCCAACAGGGGGCGGCCCAGCATTTT. Residues: CASSQGQQGAAQHF.